This TCR beta chain was sequenced during a study of shared clonotypes between healthy human individuals. Profiling relied on immunoSEQ multiplex PCR, and the TCRdb table lists in-frame clones only, not all of them. The sample shows 2.5 million or so clones, around 94% of them seen only once. This clone was seen just once. Germline V gives CDR1 SGHVS, CDR2 FQNEAQ. CDR3 length: 14 amino acids. The V gene lost 7 bases and the J gene lost 5 bases, with 17 bases spanning the gap. Only Caucasian adults living in Nashville, Tennessee made up the donor group. The clonotype comes from a man between 18 and 35 years old in good health. Sequenced sample: naive CD4+ T cells sorted from blood. As to subset: CD45RA+ positively selected. The chain uses TRBV7-8 and TRBJ1-2; D not certain. The DNA of the CDR3 is TGTGCCAGCACCAACTTAGGCCGGGCGTATGGCTACACCTTC. Residues: CASTNLGRAYGYTF.